The entry that follows covers one T cell receptor beta chain sequence. This entry belongs to a study of blood T cell repertoires in COVID-19. Looking at the study overall: The samples span acute and convalescent COVID-19 from the United States, Italy and Spain. T cells, B-cell-depleted T cells, or PBMCs provided the cDNA or gDNA that served as material.

Source study methods: Amplification of reference gene primers provided the estimated nucleated cell counts. Libraries were prepared by immunoSEQ multiplex PCR; TCRdb keeps only in-frame clonotypes and omits some of them. V and J calls and clone size come straight from that table; D and trimming were deduced from the DNA. The table records around 92,000 clones, roughly 86% of them present only once. Trimming removed 3 bases from V and 6 bases from J; junction bases left unmatched: 1. There are 14 residues in the CDR3. Germline CDR1 reads MNHNS; CDR2 reads SASEGT. The chain recombines TRBV6-1 with TRBJ2-4; TRBD2 matches at 11 bases. The sequence was collected from a human donor in a cohort sampled during active COVID-19. Sequencing was done on a sample of peripheral blood. The CDR3 protein is CASSDTSGGNIQYF. CDR3 sequence (DNA): TGTGCCAGCAGTGATACTAGCGGGGGAAACATTCAGTACTTC.